This T cell receptor beta chain was profiled in a study of CD8+ T cells in alopecia areata. The CDR3 runs 13 residues. CDR1 and CDR2 (germline): SGDLS, YYNGEE. V shed 5 bases, J shed 2 bases, and the junction held 1 base outside the gene matches. As for treatment: oral pan-JAK inhibitor, 5-10 mg twice daily. In each case, RNA was isolated and then reverse transcribed into cDNA as the sequencing template. Here immunoSEQ multiplex PCR was the method, and the copy in TCRdb shows in-frame clones only, minus some. The repertoire holds 200,000 or so clones, with roughly two fifths as singletons. The starting material was CD4+ T cells sorted from blood, obtained around week 34, from a patient treated with tofacitinib. This sequence was found in a human donor with alopecia areata. This chain uses TRBV9 with TRBJ1-2, with 9 bases fitting TRBD1. The CDR3 region has the DNA TGTGCCAGCAGAGGGACAGGGAACTATGGCTACACCTTC. Amino acid sequence: CASRGTGNYGYTF.